This T cell receptor beta chain originates from a study of CD8 T cells in Susac syndrome. Germline CDR1 and CDR2: SQVTM and ANQGSEA. The CDR3 is 15 residues long. Trimming left V 1 base short and J 0 bases short, with 10 bases between. Random-hexamer reverse transcription was applied to roughly 0.5 to 1 ug RNA. Via MiXCR, TCRdb re-called the immunoSEQ multiplex PCR reads, giving one row per CDR3 protein. The sample lists about 400,000 distinct CDR3 sequences; more than 80% were seen once. TEMRA cells were FACS-enriched, while CD8+ and CD4+ T cells were negatively isolated. The TCR sequence derives from a human donor with multiple sclerosis. Sequenced: CD8+ T cells from PBMCs. The chain has TRBV29-1 and TRBJ1-3, with D hard to call. The CDR3 protein is CSVEAFGFSGNTIYF. CDR3 bases: TGCAGCGTTGAAGCATTCGGTTTCTCTGGAAACACCATATATTTT. Together with reference TRBV29-1 and TRBJ1-3, the CDR3 gives the full variable domain: SAVISQKPSRDICQRGTSLTIQCQVDSQVTMMFWYRQQPGQSLTLIATANQGSEATYESGFVIDKFPISRPNLTFSTLTVSNMSPEDSSIYLCSVEAFGFSGNTIYFGEGSWLTVV.